This T cell receptor (beta chain) came from a study of T cell clones after liver transplantation. Across the whole study: Draws occurred before transplant, before withdrawal, and after complete or failed withdrawal.

Only in-frame clones appear in the TCRdb table, and some are missing; sequencing was by immunoSEQ multiplex PCR. The sample lists some 60,000 clones, 60% to 80% seen once, with over 14% in the top ten. Findings of the study overall: In a couple of subjects, few donor cells limited the measurable donor-reactive repertoire. A larger donor-reactive than third-party decline suggested partial antigen-specific deletion.

Germline CDR1 ENHRY, CDR2 SYGVKD. CDR3 length equals 17 residues. Trimming took 4 bases from V and 5 from J; bases not matched to a gene: 12. On this clone: What it recognizes is unknown.

Sequenced here: CD4+ T cells from blood, sampled before liver transplant. This TCR derives from a human donor who received a liver transplant. The chain is built from TRBV10-3 and TRBJ2-3; 10 bases map to TRBD1. CDR3 amino acids: CAISVSDRGPGEDTQYF. Here the CDR3 DNA reads TGTGCCATCAGTGTCTCTGACAGGGGGCCAGGTGAAGATACGCAGTATTTT.